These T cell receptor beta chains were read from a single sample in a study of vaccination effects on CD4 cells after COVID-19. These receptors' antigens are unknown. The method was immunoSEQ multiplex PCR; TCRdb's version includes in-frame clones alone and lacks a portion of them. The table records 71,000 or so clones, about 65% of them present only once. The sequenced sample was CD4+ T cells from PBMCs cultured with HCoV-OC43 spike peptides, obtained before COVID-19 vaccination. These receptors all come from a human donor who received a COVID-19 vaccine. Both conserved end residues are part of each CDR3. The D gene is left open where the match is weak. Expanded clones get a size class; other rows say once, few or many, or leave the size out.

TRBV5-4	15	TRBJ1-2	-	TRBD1	TGTGCCAGCAGCTACGATCCGCGGACAGGGAAAGGCTACACCTTC	CASSYDPRTGKGYTF
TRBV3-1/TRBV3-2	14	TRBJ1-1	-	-	TGTGCCAGCAGCCGCCTGGGGGAGGGCACTGAAGCTTTCTTT	CASSRLGEGTEAFF
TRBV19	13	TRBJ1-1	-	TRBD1	TGTGCCTCCAGACAGGGAACGAACACTGAAGCTTTCTTT	CASRQGTNTEAFF
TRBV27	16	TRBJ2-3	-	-	TGTGCCAGCAGTTTTAGTTGGGTTTGGGGCACAGATACGCAGTATTTT	CASSFSWVWGTDTQYF
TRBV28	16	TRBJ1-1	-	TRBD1	TGTGCCAGCAGTTTTCAGTGGCAGGGGGCAGGCACTGAAGCTTTCTTT	CASSFQWQGAGTEAFF
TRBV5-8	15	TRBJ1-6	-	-	TGTGCCAGCAGCTTGGTTCTCTCCTATAATTCACCCCTCCACTTT	CASSLVLSYNSPLHF
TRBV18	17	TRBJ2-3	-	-	TGTGCCAGCTCACTTTCATTATTGCAGGAGGGCGCAGATACGCAGTATTTT	CASSLSLLQEGADTQYF
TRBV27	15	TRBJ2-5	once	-	TGTGCCAGCAGTTTATCGTACGGGGTTCAAGAGACCCAGTACTTC	CASSLSYGVQETQYF
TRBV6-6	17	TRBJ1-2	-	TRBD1	TGTGCCAGCAGTCTCAGCCGATCGACAGGGGGTACATTCGGCTACACCTTC	CASSLSRSTGGTFGYTF
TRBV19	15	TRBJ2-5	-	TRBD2	TGTGCCAGTAGTTTTGCTAGCGGGGGGCAAGAGACCCAGTACTTC	CASSFASGGQETQYF
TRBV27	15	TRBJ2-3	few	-	TGTGCCAGCAGCAATACACAGGGTACCACAGATACGCAGTATTTT	CASSNTQGTTDTQYF
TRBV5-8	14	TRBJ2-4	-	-	TGTGCCAGCAGCTTCACTTCCGCCAAAAACATTCAGTACTTC	CASSFTSAKNIQYF
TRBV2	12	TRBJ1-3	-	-	TGTGCCACCAAGAACTCTGGAAACACCATATATTTT	CATKNSGNTIYF